The 12 T cell receptor beta chains below were found in one sample sequenced in a study of regulatory T cells in long-lasting Graves disease. The time point: newly diagnosed GD, antithyroid drugs for less than 3 months. The TCR library used RNA extracted from PBMCs. Building of the TCR beta libraries involved iRepertoire HTBI primers and Arm-PCR of CDR3 regions. TCRdb reanalysed the multiplex PCR reads using MiXCR and keeps one entry per CDR3 protein. Among just over 600,000 distinct CDR3 sequences, less than 20% were seen once, and the ten largest hold approximately 20%. The same specimen was also included in a second study, on T cells in Graves' hyperthyroidism and ophthalmopathy.

The sample was peripheral blood mononuclear cells (PBMCs), taken at new diagnosis, from a patient treated with antithyroid drugs. Source of these receptors: a woman in her thirties with Graves disease.

This chain uses TRBV7-9 with TRBJ1-2; 7 nucleotides align to TRBD1. Germline lookup yields CDR1 SEHNR and CDR2 FQNEAQ (reference sequence). V was pared by 5 bases and J by 8 bases, with 8 bases of the junction left unmatched. The CDR3 covers 13 residues. The CDR3 sequence: CASSQDRHDGYTF. As DNA, the CDR3 is TGTGCCAGCAGCCAGGACAGGCATGACGGCTACACCTTC.

This clonotype was observed at least ten times. This chain joins TRBV28 and TRBJ2-7; 16 bases align to TRBD2. The CDR3 is made up of 15 amino acids. The V gene end was trimmed by 8 bases and the J gene end by 2 bases; junction bases not matched to a gene: 3. Germline CDR1 MDHEN, CDR2 SYDVKM. The CDR3, as DNA: TGTGCCAGCGTGGGACTAGCGGGAGGGCCCTACGAGCAGTACTTC. It translates to CASVGLAGGPYEQYF.

Ten or more counts support this clonotype. This chain connects TRBV6-5 to TRBJ2-7; no reliable D call. V lost 2 bases and J 0 bases, leaving 11 bases between the germline ends. Germline assignment: CDR1 MNHEY and CDR2 SVGAGI. CDR3 length equals 15 residues. CDR3 residues: CASSYGFPDSYEQYF. The CDR3 DNA follows: TGTGCCAGCAGTTACGGATTCCCAGACTCCTACGAGCAGTACTTC.

The sample holds a few counts of this clonotype. V gene TRBV6-1 combines with J gene TRBJ1-5; 8 bases are shared with TRBD1. In germline, CDR1 is MNHNS, CDR2 SASEGT. The V and J ends lost 6 bases and 10 bases, in that order; junction bases with no gene match: 8. The CDR3 runs to 13 residues. Here the CDR3 reads CASRGTGRHPQHF. The CDR3, as DNA: TGTGCCAGCAGGGGGACAGGACGACACCCCCAGCATTTT.

V usage is TRBV5-5 and J usage is TRBJ2-1; D remains ambiguous. CDR1 and CDR2 (germline): SGHKS, YYEKEE (reference sequence). Trimming cost V 0 bases and J 4 bases, with 11 bases left between them. The CDR3 length is 15 residues. CDR3 region: CASSLGIGSYNEQFF. The CDR3 DNA follows: TGTGCCAGCAGCTTGGGCATAGGCTCTTACAATGAGCAGTTCTTC.

CDR3 in DNA: TGTGCCACCAGTGATATGGGTGGCGGGGCTAAGACCTACAATGAGCAGTTCTTC. It encodes CATSDMGGGAKTYNEQFF. This chain joins TRBV24-1 and TRBJ2-1, with D perhaps TRBD2 (6 bases). Germline-derived CDR1 and CDR2 are KGHDR and SFDVKD. The CDR3 covers 18 residues. The ends were cut back, 3 bases at V and 2 bases at J, with 19 bases in the middle.

The V call is TRBV20-1, the J call TRBJ2-2, with 8 bases fitting TRBD2. Germline V gene lookup returns CDR1 DFQATT and CDR2 SNEGSKA (reference sequence). The CDR3 runs to 14 residues. The V and J ends lost 3 bases and 0 bases, in that order; junction bases with no gene match: 0. The CDR3 DNA is TGCAGTGCTAGGGGACTAGCGAACACCGGGGAGCTGTTTTTT. This sequence encodes CSARGLANTGELFF.

This clonotype was seen only a few times. This chain connects TRBV7-9 to TRBJ1-3; D gene unclear. CDR3 length: 15 residues. Trimming stripped 1 base from V and 0 bases from J, with 7 bases between. The V gene's germline CDR1 is SEHNR and CDR2 FQNEAQ (reference sequence). The CDR3 protein is CASSLGGPSGNTIYF. The DNA of the CDR3 is TGTGCCAGCAGCTTAGGGGGTCCCTCTGGAAACACCATATATTTT.

This clonotype turned up a few times. The CDR3 nucleotides are TGTGCCTGGAGTGCAGGGAGGTATAGCAATCAGCCCCAGCATTTT. Its translation is CAWSAGRYSNQPQHF. The V call is TRBV30, the J call TRBJ1-5, with D possibly TRBD1 on 5 matching bases. V was cut by 1 base and J by 0 bases, with 10 bases left in between. In germline, CDR1 is GTSNPN, CDR2 SVGIG (reference sequence). The CDR3 runs 15 residues.

As DNA, the CDR3 is TGTGCCAGTAATCTCGGCGGAGGGGGGAATGAGCAGTTCTTC. Its protein is CASNLGGGGNEQFF. This chain uses TRBV19 with TRBJ2-1, with D perhaps matching TRBD1 or TRBD2 (6 bases each). V dropped 7 bases and J dropped 7 bases, with 17 bases sitting between them. Germline CDR1 is LNHDA and CDR2 is SQIVND (reference sequence). The CDR3 sequence is 14 residues long.

This clonotype has a handful of counts. V is TRBV10-3 and J is TRBJ1-2; weak D call: TRBD1 (6 bases). Germline values: CDR1 ENHRY, CDR2 SYGVKD. This CDR3 is 17 amino acids long. V shed 3 bases and J shed 2 bases, with 19 bases lying between them. The CDR3 DNA follows: TGTGCCATCAGTGAAAAAGGACAGAAGGTCGCCAACTATGGCTACACCTTC. Its protein is CAISEKGQKVANYGYTF.

V usage is TRBV4-1 and J usage is TRBJ2-1, with D perhaps TRBD2 (5 bases). Germline CDR1 reads MGHRA; CDR2 reads YSYEKL. Trimming stripped 2 bases from V and 5 bases from J, with 19 bases between. The CDR3 totals 17 residues. CDR3 sequence (DNA): TGCGCCAGCAGCCAACATCCCCTTCGGGATCGCAACAATGAGCAGTTCTTC. This encodes CASSQHPLRDRNNEQFF.